The T cell receptor (beta chain) described here comes from a study of Ad26.COV2.S vaccination and SARS-CoV-2 variants. The overall study: Enrollment placed the donor in the COV1001 Ad26.COV2.S trial arm. Ad26.COV2.S shots went into the muscle once or twice, 56 days apart. Study-wide findings and caveats: Participants given vaccine showed non-spike TCR breadth similar to that of placebo recipients.

This clone has just one count. The antigen is not known. V was cut by 3 bases and J by 4 bases, with 15 bases left in between. Germline CDR1 and CDR2: KGHSH and LQKENI. This CDR3 spans 15 amino acids. TCRdb's table, derived via immunoSEQ multiplex PCR, lists solely in-frame clones and lacks some. The sample holds approximately 480,000 clones, roughly nine tenths seen once. Treatment: over 15 received Ad26.COV2.S at low or high dose, single or two shots; roughly five received placebo; per-sample allocation not given. Sampling occurred on day 63 after the first vaccine or placebo injection. The sequence came from a person between 18 and 60 years old who received the Ad26.COV2.S COVID-19 vaccine or a placebo. This chain links TRBV18 with TRBJ1-2; D unresolved. The sample was peripheral blood, taken in a trial of Ad26.COV2.S vaccine versus placebo. The CDR3 sequence: CASSPLPGSAYGYTF. DNA for the CDR3: TGTGCCAGCTCACCTCTGCCTGGATCGGCCTATGGCTACACCTTC.